A selection of T cell receptor beta chains follows, all from one sample in a study of T cell responses to AZD1222 COVID-19 vaccine. Produced via immunoSEQ multiplex PCR; TCRdb's table is partial and in-frame only. The data contain nearly 110,000 clones, about 92% of them seen just once; the ten biggest clones take up about 9.1%. Sequenced here: peripheral blood, sampled 28 days after the second AZD1222 dose. The receptors were gathered from an adult who received the AZD1222 COVID-19 vaccine. Each CDR3 is given with its conserved first and last residue. A D gene is named only where the DNA matches it firmly. Clone size is shown for a subset of rows, as once, few, many or a class of expanded clone.

j_call v_call d_call clone_size cdr3_aa cdr3_nt
TRBJ2-1 TRBV7-2 NA NA CASSLIMFGGDYNEQFF TGTGCCAGCAGCTTAATTATGTTCGGGGGAGACTACAATGAGCAGTTCTTC
TRBJ2-7 TRBV7-9 TRBD1 NA CASSPGGQGSYEQYF TGTGCCAGCAGCCCCGGGGGACAGGGTTCCTACGAGCAGTACTTC
TRBJ2-7 TRBV27 NA NA CASSLVDRSEEQYF TGTGCCAGCAGTTTAGTGGACAGATCGGAAGAGCAGTACTTC
TRBJ2-3 TRBV6-5 TRBD1 NA CASSPRTGGTDTQYF TGTGCCAGCAGTCCTCGGACAGGGGGCACAGATACGCAGTATTTT
TRBJ1-6 TRBV6-1 NA few CASSEAEQRGGSPLHF TGTGCCAGCAGTGAAGCTGAGCAGAGGGGGGGATCACCCCTCCACTTT
TRBJ2-7 TRBV4-2 TRBD1 NA CASSQNRGIYEQYF TGTGCCAGCAGCCAGAACAGGGGTATCTACGAGCAGTACTTC
TRBJ1-1 TRBV4-1 TRBD1 NA CASSQPLRTGNTEAFF TGCGCCAGCAGCCAACCTCTTCGGACAGGGAACACTGAAGCTTTCTTT
TRBJ1-4 TRBV5-1 TRBD1 NA CASSSQGAVNEKLFF TGCGCCAGCAGCTCCCAGGGGGCCGTAAATGAAAAACTGTTTTTT
TRBJ1-5 TRBV7-9 NA NA CASSPEGQRGGGGNQPQHF TGTGCCAGCAGCCCAGAGGGGCAGAGGGGGGGAGGTGGCAATCAGCCCCAGCATTTT
TRBJ1-6 TRBV4-1 NA NA CASSQDRNSPLHF TGCGCCAGCAGCCAAGACAGGAATTCACCCCTCCACTTT
TRBJ1-5 TRBV28 NA NA CASTTPVLGADNQPQHF TGTGCCAGCACCACCCCCGTGTTGGGGGCCGACAATCAGCCCCAGCATTTT
TRBJ1-1 TRBV7-9 TRBD1 NA CASSPGQGNTEAFF TGTGCCAGCAGCCCTGGACAGGGGAACACTGAAGCTTTCTTT
TRBJ1-4 TRBV2 NA NA CASTDREGKLFF TGTGCCAGCACCGACCGGGAAGGAAAACTGTTTTTT
TRBJ1-1 TRBV3-1/TRBV3-2 NA NA CASSPTRTAAEAFF TGTGCCAGCAGCCCCACCCGGACGGCTGCAGAAGCTTTCTTT
TRBJ2-1 TRBV28 NA NA CASQGGGEVSYNEQFF TGTGCCAGTCAAGGGGGGGGAGAAGTCTCCTACAATGAGCAGTTCTTC